This T cell receptor (beta chain) stems from a study of PD-L1 blockade in urothelial cancer. Sequencing was performed with immunoSEQ multiplex PCR; in TCRdb, only in-frame clones are kept and a portion is missing. The sample records more than 20,000 clones, 70% to 90% being singletons. The source material was PBMCs, sampled around atezolizumab (anti-PD-L1) treatment. This receptor was identified in a man aged 45-60 years with urothelial cancer.

CDR3 in DNA: TGTGCCAGCACCGGGACAGGGCACACCGGGGAGCTGTTTTTT. This gives the protein CASTGTGHTGELFF. The chain has TRBV11-1 and TRBJ2-2, with TRBD1 identical over 9 bases. J lost 3 bases, V lost 7 bases, and 3 bases had no gene match. CDR1 SGHAT and CDR2 FQDESV come from the germline V gene (reference sequence). This CDR3 region has 14 residues.